Shown below are 10 T cell receptor beta chains from a single sample sequenced in a study of vaccination and CD4 T cells after COVID-19 (dated by TCRdb to the early 2020s). Receptor amplification or capture employed PCR. TCRdb shows the sequencer as Illumina iSeq 100. At the Johns Hopkins FTIC core, DNA from the cultured CD4+ T cells underwent TCR sequencing with the Oncomine TCR Beta short-read assay. TCRdb itself trimmed the public reads at Q25 with fastp, ran MiXCR and retained productive beta chains. Rows matching on CDR3 protein sequence are summarized as one entry with the most common DNA and genes. In this sample the table shows around 9,300 distinct CDR3 sequences, around 37% of which occur a single time. Jointly, the top ten make up more than 15% of the sample. This sample's treatment or condition label indicates: roughly nine-day PBMC culture with coronavirus spike peptide pools or control peptides (ViraFEST assay).

These receptors' targets are unknown. What was sequenced was CD4+ T cells from blood, cultured in vitro. All receptors derive from a human donor who had recovered from COVID-19.

The V gene is TRBV6-1, the J gene TRBJ1-5, with D possibly being TRBD1 (6 bases). With 0 bases removed from V and 1 base from J, the gap between germline ends came to 22 bases. The CDR3 extends over 20 amino acids. Germline lookup yields CDR1 MNHNS and CDR2 SASEGT. The CDR3 DNA reads TGTGCCAGCAGTGAAGCTACGCTCCCGGGGGGCGCGAGGAGCAATCAGCCCCAGCATTTT. Amino acids: CASSEATLPGGARSNQPQHF.

This sequence joins TRBV20-1 and TRBJ2-7, with D perhaps matching TRBD2 (6 bases). The CDR3 extends over 14 amino acids. CDR1 is DFQATT and CDR2 is SNEGSKA in the germline V gene (reference sequence). Trimming took off 0 bases at V and 2 bases at J, with 11 bases between the two ends. The CDR3, as DNA: TGCAGTGCTAGAGATGAGATAGCGGCCTACGAGCAGTACTTC. Residues: CSARDEIAAYEQYF.

The chain joins TRBV12-5 to TRBJ1-6; 8 positions agree with TRBD1. The CDR3 covers 16 residues. Germline V gene data show CDR1 as LGHNT and CDR2 as FRNRAP. The V and J ends lost 1 base and 6 bases, in that order; junction bases with no gene match: 5. The CDR3 sequence is CASGLGGGQGNSPLHF. The CDR3 bases are TGTGCTAGTGGTTTGGGAGGTGGACAGGGTAATTCACCCCTCCACTTT.

This chain links TRBV5-1 with TRBJ2-1; 8 bases line up with TRBD1. Germline V CDR1 and CDR2: SGHRS, YFSETQ. Trimming removed 5 bases from V and 4 bases from J; junction bases left unmatched: 8. This CDR3 is 15 amino acids long. In DNA form, the CDR3 reads TGCGCCAGCAGTTCTCAGGGGGCGGAATACAATGAGCAGTTCTTC. Translated, it gives CASSSQGAEYNEQFF.

The chain employs TRBV30 and TRBJ1-1; 7 bases are a match to TRBD1. This CDR3 spans 16 amino acids. The junction had 10 bases not matched to a gene; V was cut back by 2 bases and J by 1 base. Germline CDR1 reads GTSNPN; CDR2 reads SVGIG (reference sequence). CDR3: CAWSRGVTGRNTEAFF. The CDR3 nucleotides are TGTGCCTGGAGTAGGGGGGTGACAGGGCGGAACACTGAAGCTTTCTTT.

The V gene is TRBV6-1, the J gene TRBJ1-6, with 7 nucleotides matching TRBD1. V shed 6 bases, J shed 0 bases, and the junction held 5 bases outside the gene matches. The CDR3 contains 16 residues. Germline V CDR1 and CDR2: MNHNS, SASEGT. CDR3 region: CASRKGAISYNSPLHF. Here the CDR3 DNA reads TGTGCCAGCAGGAAGGGGGCGATCTCCTATAATTCACCCCTCCACTTT.

This CDR3 is CASLYTEAFF. CDR3 DNA: TGTGCCAGCCTATACACTGAAGCTTTCTTT. This chain links TRBV6-1 with TRBJ1-1; D gene uncertain. The CDR3 length is 10 residues. Germline loops: CDR1 MNHNS, CDR2 SASEGT. V was cut by 8 bases and J by 3 bases, with 4 bases left in between.

This chain uses TRBV2 with TRBJ1-2; 9 bases are a match to TRBD1. Germline V gene lookup returns CDR1 SNHLY and CDR2 FYNNEI. The V segment lost 6 bases and the J segment 4 bases; nucleotides outside the gene matches: 6. There are 14 residues in the CDR3. CDR3 protein: CASRGDREVYGYTF. The CDR3 nucleotides are TGTGCCAGCAGAGGGGACAGGGAGGTCTATGGCTACACCTTC. Full variable domain (outside the CDR3, taken from reference TRBV2 and TRBJ1-2): EPEVTQTPSHQVTQMGQEVILRCVPISNHLYFYWYRQILGQKVEFLVSFYNNEISEKSEIFDDQFSVERPDGSNFTLKIRSTKLEDSAMYFCASRGDREVYGYTFGSGTRLTVV.

This chain uses TRBV5-1 with TRBJ1-2; TRBD1 is a possible D gene (5 bases). Looked up from germline, CDR1 is SGHRS and CDR2 is YFSETQ. The CDR3 is made up of 15 amino acids. V lost 5 bases to trimming and J lost 1 base, with 15 bases between them. In DNA, the CDR3 is TGCGCCAGCAGTTACGGGGCAGGTCTTAACTATGGCTACACCTTC. Its translation: CASSYGAGLNYGYTF.

The chain carries TRBV24-1 and TRBJ2-2; 9 positions match TRBD1. Germline V lookup: CDR1 KGHDR, CDR2 SFDVKD. Trimming cost V 3 bases and J 4 bases; bases outside gene matches: 5. This CDR3 has 16 residues. CDR3 sequence (DNA): TGTGCCACCAGTGATACGGGACAGGGCCTCACCGGGGAGCTGTTTTTT. Its translation: CATSDTGQGLTGELFF.